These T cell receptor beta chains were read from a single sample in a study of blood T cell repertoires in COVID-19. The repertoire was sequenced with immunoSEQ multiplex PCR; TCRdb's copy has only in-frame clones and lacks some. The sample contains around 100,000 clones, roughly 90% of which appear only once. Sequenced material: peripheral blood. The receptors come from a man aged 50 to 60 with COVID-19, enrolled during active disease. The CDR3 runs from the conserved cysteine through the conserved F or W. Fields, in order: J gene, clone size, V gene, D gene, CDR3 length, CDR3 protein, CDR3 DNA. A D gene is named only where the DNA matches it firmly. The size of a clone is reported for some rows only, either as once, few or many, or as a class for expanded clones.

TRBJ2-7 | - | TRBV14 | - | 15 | CASSQVGGFPYEQYF | TGTGCCAGCAGCCAAGTGGGGGGTTTCCCCTACGAGCAGTACTTC
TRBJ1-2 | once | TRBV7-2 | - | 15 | CASSLSGAGGYGYTF | TGTGCCAGCAGCTTATCTGGGGCTGGGGGGTATGGCTACACCTTC
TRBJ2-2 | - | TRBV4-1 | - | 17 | CASSQDPRGLYTGELFF | TGCGCCAGCAGCCAAGATCCTCGGGGGTTATACACCGGGGAGCTGTTTTTT
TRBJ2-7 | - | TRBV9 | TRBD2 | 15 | CASSVASGVLYEQYF | TGTGCCAGCAGCGTAGCGAGCGGGGTACTCTACGAGCAGTACTTC
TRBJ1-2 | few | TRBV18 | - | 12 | CASSPTVYGYTF | TGTGCCAGCTCACCGACAGTGTATGGCTACACCTTC
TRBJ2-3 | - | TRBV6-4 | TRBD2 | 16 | CASSDSSGGGTDTQYF | TGTGCCAGCAGTGACTCTAGCGGGGGGGGCACAGATACGCAGTATTTT
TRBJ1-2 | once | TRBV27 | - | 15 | CASSFYPGQNYGYTF | TGTGCCAGCAGTTTTTACCCGGGACAAAACTATGGCTACACCTTC
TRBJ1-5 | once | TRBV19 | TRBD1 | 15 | CASSMGQRSNQPQHF | TGTGCCAGTAGTATGGGACAGAGGAGCAATCAGCCCCAGCATTTT
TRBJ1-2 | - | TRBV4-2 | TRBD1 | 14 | CASSQDGTGYGYTF | TGTGCCAGCAGCCAAGACGGGACAGGGTATGGCTACACCTTC
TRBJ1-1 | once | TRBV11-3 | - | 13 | CASSVFRNTEAFF | TGTGCCAGCAGCGTTTTCCGGAACACTGAAGCTTTCTTT
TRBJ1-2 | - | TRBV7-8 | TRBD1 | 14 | CASSLEGANYGYTF | TGTGCCAGCAGCTTAGAGGGGGCAAACTATGGCTACACCTTC
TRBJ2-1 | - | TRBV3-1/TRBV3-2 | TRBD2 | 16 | CASSQSPSGGANEQFF | TGTGCCAGCAGCCAAAGCCCTAGCGGGGGGGCAAATGAGCAGTTCTTC
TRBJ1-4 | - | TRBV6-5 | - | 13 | CASSYSPEGGLFF | TGTGCCAGCAGTTACTCACCGGAGGGAGGACTGTTTTTT
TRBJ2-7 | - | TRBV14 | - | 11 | CASSKLWEQYF | TGTGCCAGCAGTAAACTCTGGGAGCAGTACTTC
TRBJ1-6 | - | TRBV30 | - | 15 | CAWSPPLQTNSPLHF | TGTGCCTGGAGTCCCCCCCTACAGACTAATTCACCCCTCCACTTT
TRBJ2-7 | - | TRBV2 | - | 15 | CASGPQTGRQGEQYF | TGTGCCAGCGGGCCCCAAACAGGGCGCCAAGGCGAGCAGTACTTC
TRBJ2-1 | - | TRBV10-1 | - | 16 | CASSEIASVPYNEQFF | TGCGCCAGCAGTGAGATCGCTAGCGTCCCCTACAATGAGCAGTTCTTC
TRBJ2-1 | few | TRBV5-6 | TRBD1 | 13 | CASTWKGGTEQFF | TGTGCCAGCACCTGGAAAGGGGGCACTGAGCAGTTCTTC
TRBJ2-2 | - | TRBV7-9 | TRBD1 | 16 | CASTYRGQGYTGELFF | TGTGCCAGCACCTACCGGGGACAGGGGTACACCGGGGAGCTGTTTTTT
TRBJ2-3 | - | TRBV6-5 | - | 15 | CASIQNLEGSDTQYF | TGTGCCAGCATTCAGAACCTGGAGGGATCAGATACGCAGTATTTT
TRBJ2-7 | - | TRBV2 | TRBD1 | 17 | CASSPAQSSQGGLEQYF | TGTGCCAGCAGTCCCGCCCAGTCATCACAGGGGGGCCTCGAGCAGTACTTC
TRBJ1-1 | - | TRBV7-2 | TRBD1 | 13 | CASSGTGITEAFF | TGTGCCAGCAGTGGGACAGGGATCACTGAAGCTTTCTTT
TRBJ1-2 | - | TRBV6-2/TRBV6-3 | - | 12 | CASSPDSYGYTF | TGTGCCAGCAGTCCAGACAGCTATGGCTACACCTTC
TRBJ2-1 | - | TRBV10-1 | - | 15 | CASSESHGSYNEQFF | TGCGCCAGCAGTGAGTCTCACGGCTCCTACAATGAGCAGTTCTTC
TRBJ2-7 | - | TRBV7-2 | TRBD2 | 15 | CASSFASGVAYEQYF | TGTGCCAGCAGCTTTGCTAGCGGGGTAGCCTACGAGCAGTACTTC
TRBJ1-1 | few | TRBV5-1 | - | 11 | CASSSSMKQVF | TGCGCCAGCAGTTCGAGTATGAAGCAGGTCTTT
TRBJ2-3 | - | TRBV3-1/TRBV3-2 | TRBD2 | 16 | CASSRLLAGASDTQYF | TGTGCCAGCAGCCGATTACTAGCGGGAGCCTCAGATACGCAGTATTTT
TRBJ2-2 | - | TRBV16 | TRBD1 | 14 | CASSPGQGAGELFF | TGTGCCAGCAGCCCAGGACAGGGGGCCGGGGAGCTGTTTTTT
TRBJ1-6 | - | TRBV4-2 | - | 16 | CASSHPFRTAGGTLHF | TGTGCCAGCAGCCATCCGTTCCGGACGGCCGGGGGGACCCTCCACTTT
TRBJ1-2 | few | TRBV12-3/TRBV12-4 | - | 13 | CASSLGQNYGYTF | TGTGCCAGCAGTTTAGGGCAGAACTATGGCTACACCTTC
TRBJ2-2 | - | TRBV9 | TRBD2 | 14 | CASSVASGGGELFF | TGTGCCAGCAGCGTAGCTTCGGGGGGCGGGGAGCTGTTTTTT
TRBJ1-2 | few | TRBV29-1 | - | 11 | CSVESNYGYTF | TGCAGCGTTGAGTCAAATTATGGCTACACCTTC
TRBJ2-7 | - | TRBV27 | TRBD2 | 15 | CASRLGPSGADEQYF | TGTGCCAGCAGACTCGGACCCAGCGGGGCCGACGAGCAGTACTTC
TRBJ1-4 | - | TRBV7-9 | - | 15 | CALETPGQGWEKLFF | TGTGCCCTTGAAACCCCGGGCCAGGGGTGGGAAAAACTGTTTTTT
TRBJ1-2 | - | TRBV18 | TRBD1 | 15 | CASSPGQAPNYGYTF | TGTGCCAGCTCACCCGGACAGGCCCCTAACTATGGCTACACCTTC
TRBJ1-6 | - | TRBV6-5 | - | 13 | CASSRGPSSPLHF | TGTGCCAGCAGTAGGGGTCCTTCCTCACCCCTCCACTTT
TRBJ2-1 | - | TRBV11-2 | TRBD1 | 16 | CASSRYRGPSYNEQFF | TGTGCCAGCAGCCGCTACAGGGGGCCCTCCTACAATGAGCAGTTCTTC
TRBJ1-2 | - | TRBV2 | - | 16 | CASSELLSVRGYGYTF | TGTGCCAGCAGTGAGTTACTAAGTGTTCGAGGCTATGGCTACACCTTC
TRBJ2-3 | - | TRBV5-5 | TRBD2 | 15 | CASSPGGSGGDTQYF | TGTGCCAGCAGCCCGGGTGGTAGCGGGGGAGATACGCAGTATTTT
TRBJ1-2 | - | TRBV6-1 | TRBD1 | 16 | CASSDFRFPQGLGYTF | TGTGCCAGCAGTGACTTTCGGTTCCCACAGGGGCTCGGCTACACCTTC
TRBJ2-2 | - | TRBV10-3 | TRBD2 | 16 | CAIGRPSGGAIGELFF | TGTGCCATCGGTAGACCTAGCGGGGGGGCCATCGGGGAGCTGTTTTTT
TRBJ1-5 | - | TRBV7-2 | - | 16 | CASSLETGPWEEPQHF | TGTGCCAGCAGCTTAGAAACAGGCCCTTGGGAAGAGCCCCAGCATTTT
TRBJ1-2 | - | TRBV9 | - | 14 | CASSVRSQGHGYTF | TGTGCCAGCAGCGTAAGAAGTCAGGGTCATGGCTACACCTTC
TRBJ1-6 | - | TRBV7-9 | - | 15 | CASSFRGANNSPLHF | TGTGCCAGCAGCTTCAGGGGAGCAAATAATTCACCCCTCCACTTT
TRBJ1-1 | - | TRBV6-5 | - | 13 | CASRDTSNTEAFF | TGTGCCAGCCGAGACACTTCGAACACTGAAGCTTTCTTT
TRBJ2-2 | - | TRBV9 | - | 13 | CASSVQGTGELFF | TGTGCCAGCAGCGTCCAGGGGACCGGGGAGCTGTTTTTT
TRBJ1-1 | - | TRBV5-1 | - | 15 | CASSLEWVGSRVAFF | TGCGCCAGCAGCTTGGAGTGGGTGGGGAGCCGAGTAGCTTTCTTT
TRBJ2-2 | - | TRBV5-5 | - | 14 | CASSLGSDTGELFF | TGTGCCAGCAGCTTGGGGAGTGACACCGGGGAGCTGTTTTTT
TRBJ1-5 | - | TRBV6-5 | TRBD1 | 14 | CASRGQGSNQPQHF | TGTGCCAGCAGGGGACAGGGTAGCAATCAGCCCCAGCATTTT
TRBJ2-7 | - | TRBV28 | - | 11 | CASSLGAGWYF | TGTGCCAGCAGTTTGGGTGCAGGGTGGTACTTC
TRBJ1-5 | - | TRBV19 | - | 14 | CASSTDSVYQPQHF | TGTGCCAGTTCGACGGACTCCGTCTATCAGCCCCAGCATTTT
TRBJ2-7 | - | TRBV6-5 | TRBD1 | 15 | CASRGGTGGIYEQYF | TGTGCCAGCAGAGGAGGGACAGGGGGCATCTACGAGCAGTACTTC
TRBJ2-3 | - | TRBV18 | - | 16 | CASSPLQGGGTDTQYF | TGTGCCAGCTCACCGCTGCAGGGGGGAGGCACAGATACGCAGTATTTT
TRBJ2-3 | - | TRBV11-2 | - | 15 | CASSLEGLPTDTQYF | TGTGCCAGCAGCTTAGAGGGGCTGCCCACAGATACGCAGTATTTT